The 10 T cell receptor beta chains below were found in one sample sequenced in a study of T cells in Graves' hyperthyroidism and ophthalmopathy. TCR beta CDR3 region amplification was performed from RNA transcripts. HTBI primers were employed in a first-round RT-PCR of the TCR CDR3. TCRdb re-called the multiplex PCR reads with MiXCR, one entry per CDR3 protein. The sample has nearly 600,000 distinct CDR3 sequences, about 14% seen once. The material sequenced was blood. The receptor set was obtained from a woman in her twenties or thirties with Graves' hyperthyroidism that later progressed to Graves' ophthalmopathy.

In this sample, this clonotype turned up many times. V is TRBV29-1 and J is TRBJ2-2; tentative D call: TRBD1 (6 bases). This CDR3 spans 15 amino acids. V lost 5 bases and J 5 bases, leaving 18 bases between the germline ends. Per the germline V gene, CDR1 is SQVTM and CDR2 is ANQGSEA. The CDR3 coding sequence is TGCAGCGTTTTCCGGACAGACAAAGGGACCGGGGAGCTGTTTTTT. Translation gives CSVFRTDKGTGELFF.

This clonotype was counted at least ten times. V gene TRBV19 combines with J gene TRBJ1-2; 7 nucleotides align to TRBD1. V shed 7 bases and J 0 bases; nucleotides not matched to a gene: 14. The CDR3 totals 17 residues. In germline, CDR1 is LNHDA, CDR2 SQIVND (reference sequence). The CDR3 region has the DNA TGTGCCAGTACCCCAACTGCCGCAGGGGGAACTAACTATGGCTACACCTTC. It encodes CASTPTAAGGTNYGYTF.

This clonotype was seen repeatedly, ten times or more. J is TRBJ2-1 and V is TRBV12-5; D might be TRBD2 (6 bases). CDR3 length equals 15 residues. CDR1 is LGHNT, CDR2 FRNRAP, per germline. The V end lost 1 base, the J end lost 5 bases, and 12 bases lay between the germline ends. The CDR3 sequence: CASGLGREYDNEQFF. In DNA, the CDR3 is TGTGCTAGTGGTTTGGGACGGGAGTATGACAATGAGCAGTTCTTC.

In its sample, this clonotype was seen many times. The chain employs TRBV5-1 and TRBJ2-1; D possibly matches TRBD1 or TRBD2 (6 bases each). This CDR3 contains 15 residues. Trimming removed 2 bases at V and 0 bases at J, with 9 bases between. Germline V CDR1 and CDR2: SGHRS, YFSETQ. In DNA, the CDR3 is TGCGCCAGCAGCTTCGGGGGCACCTCCTACAATGAGCAGTTCTTC. Its protein product is CASSFGGTSYNEQFF.

The chain combines TRBV2 with TRBJ1-5; 7 nucleotides align to TRBD1. This CDR3 comprises 13 residues. CDR1 is SNHLY, CDR2 FYNNEI, per germline. With 7 bases clipped from V and 6 bases from J, the junction kept 6 bases outside the gene matches. CDR3 in DNA: TGTGCCAGCAAGGGCCAGGGGGGTCAGCCCCAGCATTTT. Translating gives CASKGQGGQPQHF.

This clonotype was picked up many times. This sequence joins TRBV20-1 and TRBJ2-2; D is perhaps TRBD1 (5 bases). Germline loops: CDR1 DFQATT, CDR2 SNEGSKA (reference sequence). The CDR3 length is 13 residues. Trimming removed 6 bases at V and 6 bases at J, with 14 bases between. In nucleotides, the CDR3 is TGCAGTGCATTCGTACAGGCGGCCGGGGAGCTGTTTTTT. The encoded protein is CSAFVQAAGELFF.

The genes are TRBV5-4 and TRBJ2-7; no firm D call. The germline gives CDR1 SGHNT, CDR2 YYREEE (reference sequence). The CDR3 extends over 14 amino acids. V was trimmed by 0 bases and J by 2 bases, leaving 9 bases between them. The CDR3 loop reads CASSLAMNTYEQYF. The CDR3 DNA reads as TGTGCCAGCAGCTTGGCAATGAATACCTACGAGCAGTACTTC.

This clonotype was found a few times. A much bigger clone sits one base away, suggesting this may be a read error. Because the CDR3 is missing its conserved closing phenylalanine or tryptophan, this is likely a read error. The chain combines TRBV30 with TRBJ1-1; D gene ambiguous. The germline V gene has CDR1 GTSNPN and CDR2 SVGIG (reference sequence). The CDR3 has 15 amino acids. Trimming left V 4 bases short and J 7 bases short, with 22 bases between. The CDR3 nucleotides read TGTGCCTGGACCAGCCTCGTAACTCTAGAGCTTGAAGCTTTCCTT. This codes for CAWTSLVTLELEAFL.

This clonotype was counted at least ten times. The chain carries TRBV5-1 and TRBJ2-1; 9 bases align to TRBD2. Germline V lookup: CDR1 SGHRS, CDR2 YFSETQ. The CDR3 sequence is 16 residues long. The V gene end was trimmed by 0 bases and the J gene end by 0 bases; junction bases not matched to a gene: 1. CDR3 DNA sequence: TGCGCCAGCAGCTTGGTAGCGGGAGCCTCCTACAATGAGCAGTTCTTC. It is translated as CASSLVAGASYNEQFF. Using reference TRBV5-1 and TRBJ2-1 for the parts outside the CDR3, the full variable domain is KAGVTQTPRYLIKTRGQQVTLSCSPISGHRSVSWYQQTPGQGLQFLFEYFSETQRNKGNFPGRFSGRQFSNSRSEMNVSTLELGDSALYLCASSLVAGASYNEQFFGPGTRLTVL.

This clonotype has more than one count but fewer than ten. This chain connects TRBV6-5 to TRBJ2-2; 11 nucleotides line up with TRBD2. Germline CDR1 is MNHEY and CDR2 is SVGAGI. V was pared by 2 bases and J by 5 bases, with 22 bases of the junction left unmatched. CDR3 size: 22 residues. This chain's CDR3 is CASSYGGPPRSGRAAGTGELFF. The CDR3 coding sequence is TGTGCCAGCAGTTACGGGGGTCCCCCCCGTAGCGGGAGGGCCGCGGGAACCGGGGAGCTGTTTTTT.